This TCR beta chain emerged from a study of cytomegalovirus exposure and HLA in healthy donors. Points from the study as a whole: Most TCR sequences proved rare, with some public TCRs found in many donors. Only CMV serostatus was available as immune exposure information. Sequence variants that were highly shared formed a cluster that was likely a sequencing artifact. About 87% or about 30% of the time was how often most TCR beta V segments were productive, according to an earlier analysis.

13 Jbeta primers and 60 Vbeta primers were used for the PCR. The method was immunoSEQ multiplex PCR; TCRdb's version includes in-frame clones alone and lacks a portion of them. Among some 130,000 clones, 82% were seen once, and the ten largest hold about 1.2%. Worth noting for this clone: Its matching antigen is unknown.

The sequenced material came from PBMCs. The sequence was collected from a boy between 5 and 17 years old in good health and CMV-seronegative.

The CDR3 sequence: CASSDGWGEGNQPQHF. The CDR3 DNA follows: TGTGCCAGCAGTGATGGTTGGGGAGAGGGCAATCAGCCCCAGCATTTT. The V and J genes are TRBV6-1 and TRBJ1-5; D gene unclear. V was clipped by 3 bases and J by 2 bases, with 14 bases between them. Per germline, CDR1 MNHNS and CDR2 SASEGT. This CDR3 has 16 amino acids.